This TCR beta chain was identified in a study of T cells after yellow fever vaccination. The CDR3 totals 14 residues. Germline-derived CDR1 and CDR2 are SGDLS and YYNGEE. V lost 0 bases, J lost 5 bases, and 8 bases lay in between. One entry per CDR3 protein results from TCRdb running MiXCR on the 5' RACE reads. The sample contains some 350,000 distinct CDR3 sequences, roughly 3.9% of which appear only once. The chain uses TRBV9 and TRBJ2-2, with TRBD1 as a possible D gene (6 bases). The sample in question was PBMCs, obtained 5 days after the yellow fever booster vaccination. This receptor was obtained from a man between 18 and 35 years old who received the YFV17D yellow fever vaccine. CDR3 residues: CASSVVGGTGELFF. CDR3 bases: TGTGCCAGCAGCGTAGTAGGGGGAACCGGGGAGCTGTTTTTT.